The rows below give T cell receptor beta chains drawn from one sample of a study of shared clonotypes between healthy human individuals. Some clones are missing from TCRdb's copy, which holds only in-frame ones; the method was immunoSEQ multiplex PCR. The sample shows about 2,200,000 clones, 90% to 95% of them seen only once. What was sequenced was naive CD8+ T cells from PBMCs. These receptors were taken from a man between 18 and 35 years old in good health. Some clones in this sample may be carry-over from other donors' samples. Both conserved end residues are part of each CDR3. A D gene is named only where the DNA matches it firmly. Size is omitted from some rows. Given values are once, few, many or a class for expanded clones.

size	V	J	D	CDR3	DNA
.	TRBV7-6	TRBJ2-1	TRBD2	CASSVTGTSRYNEQFF	TGTGCCAGCAGCGTTACCGGGACTAGCAGATACAATGAGCAGTTCTTC
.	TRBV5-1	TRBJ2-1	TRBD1	CASSFRKGAYEQFF	TGCGCCAGCAGCTTCCGGAAGGGGGCCTATGAGCAGTTCTTC
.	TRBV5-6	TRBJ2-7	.	CASSWGPYEQYF	TGTGCCAGCAGCTGGGGACCCTACGAGCAGTACTTC
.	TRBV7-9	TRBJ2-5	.	CASSSRPGQGLETQYF	TGTGCCAGCAGCTCTCGGCCGGGCCAGGGGCTAGAGACCCAGTACTTC
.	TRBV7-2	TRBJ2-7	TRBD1	CASSVGTGSYEQYF	TGTGCCAGCAGCGTTGGGACAGGATCATACGAGCAGTACTTC
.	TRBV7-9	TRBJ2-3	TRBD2	CASSLGFLAGGPDTQYF	TGTGCCAGCAGCTTAGGGTTCCTAGCGGGAGGCCCAGATACGCAGTATTTT
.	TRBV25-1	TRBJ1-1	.	CASRVNRTLTEAFF	TGTGCCAGCAGGGTCAACAGGACGTTGACTGAAGCTTTCTTT
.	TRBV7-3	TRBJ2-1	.	CASSLSGNKYNEQFF	TGTGCCAGCAGCTTATCCGGGAACAAGTACAATGAGCAGTTCTTC
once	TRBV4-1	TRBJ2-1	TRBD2	CASSQVPRASGMGNEQFF	TGCGCCAGCAGCCAAGTCCCGCGTGCTAGCGGGATGGGGAATGAGCAGTTCTTC
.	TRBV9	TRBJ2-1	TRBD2	CASSQEDSGRAYNEQFF	TGTGCCAGCAGCCAGGAGGATAGCGGGAGGGCGTACAATGAGCAGTTCTTC
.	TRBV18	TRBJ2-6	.	CASSPVGGQTGANVLTF	TGTGCCAGCTCACCCGTGGGGGGGCAAACTGGGGCCAACGTCCTGACTTTC
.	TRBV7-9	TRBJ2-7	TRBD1	CASSYPTGGSESGHYEQYF	TGTGCCAGCAGCTACCCGACAGGGGGCTCCGAATCGGGGCACTACGAGCAGTACTTC
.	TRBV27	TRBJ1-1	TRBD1	CASRDRGNTEAFF	TGTGCCAGCAGGGACAGGGGGAACACTGAAGCTTTCTTT
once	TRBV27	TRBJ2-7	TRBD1	CASREQGALYEQYF	TGTGCCAGCAGAGAACAGGGGGCCCTCTACGAGCAGTACTTC
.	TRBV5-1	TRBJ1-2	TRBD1	CASSLDRDSYGYTF	TGCGCCAGCAGCTTGGACCGGGACAGCTATGGCTACACCTTC
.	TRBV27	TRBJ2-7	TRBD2	CASSLNSGRPYEQYF	TGTGCCAGCAGTTTAAATAGCGGGAGACCCTACGAGCAGTACTTC
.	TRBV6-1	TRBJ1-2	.	CASSESSGLPPYGYTF	TGTGCCAGCAGTGAGTCCTCTGGGCTACCACCGTATGGCTACACCTTC
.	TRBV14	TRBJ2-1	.	CASSPGTSMSNEQFF	TGTGCCAGCAGCCCCGGAACTAGCATGAGCAATGAGCAGTTCTTC
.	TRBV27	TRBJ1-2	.	CASSPTISWGNYGYTF	TGTGCCAGCAGTCCTACCATATCGTGGGGGAACTATGGCTACACCTTC
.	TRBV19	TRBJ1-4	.	CASMDTEEPTNEKLFF	TGTGCCAGTATGGACACTGAGGAGCCAACTAATGAAAAACTGTTTTTT
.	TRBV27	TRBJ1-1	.	CASSFGGLGEAFF	TGTGCCAGCAGTTTTGGGGGGCTGGGTGAAGCTTTCTTT
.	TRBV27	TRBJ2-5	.	CASGATGVAGFQETQYF	TGTGCCAGCGGGGCTACAGGGGTAGCGGGATTCCAAGAGACCCAGTACTTC
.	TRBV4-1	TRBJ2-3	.	CASSLHGGDTQYF	TGCGCCAGCAGCCTCCACGGAGGGGATACGCAGTATTTT
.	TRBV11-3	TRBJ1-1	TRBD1	CASSPRTGGTEAFF	TGTGCCAGCAGCCCCCGGACAGGGGGCACTGAAGCTTTCTTT
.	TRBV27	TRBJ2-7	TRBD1	CASSHTGTGVWEQYF	TGTGCCAGCAGCCACACCGGGACAGGGGTATGGGAGCAGTACTTC
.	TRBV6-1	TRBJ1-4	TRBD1	CASSEVGGGEKLFF	TGTGCCAGCAGTGAAGTAGGAGGGGGCGAAAAACTGTTTTTT
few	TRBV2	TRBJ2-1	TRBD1	CASSESTGDEQFF	TGTGCCAGCAGTGAATCGACAGGGGATGAGCAGTTCTTC
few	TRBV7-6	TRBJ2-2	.	CASSSGWAGELFF	TGTGCCAGCAGCTCGGGGTGGGCCGGGGAGCTGTTTTTT
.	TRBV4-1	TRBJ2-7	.	CASSPGLSYEQYF	TGCGCCAGCAGCCCCGGTTTATCCTACGAGCAGTACTTC
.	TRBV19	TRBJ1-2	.	CASSPGTLVRGYTF	TGTGCCAGTAGTCCCGGGACTCTCGTCCGCGGCTACACCTTC
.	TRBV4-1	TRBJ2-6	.	CASGDGGILAGANVLTF	TGCGCCAGCGGTGATGGCGGGATATTAGCTGGGGCCAACGTCCTGACTTTC
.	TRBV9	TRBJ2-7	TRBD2	CASSVGEGLHEQYF	TGTGCCAGCAGCGTAGGGGAGGGCCTCCACGAGCAGTACTTC
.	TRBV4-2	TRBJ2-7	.	CASSQDPTRSEGYEQYF	TGTGCCAGCAGCCAAGATCCCACTCGGTCGGAAGGCTACGAGCAGTACTTC
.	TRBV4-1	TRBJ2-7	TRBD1	CASSPRTGIYEQYF	TGCGCCAGCAGCCCGAGGACAGGGATCTACGAGCAGTACTTC
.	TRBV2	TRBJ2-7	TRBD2	CASSDHGRVTYEQYF	TGTGCCAGCAGTGACCACGGGAGGGTAACCTACGAGCAGTACTTC
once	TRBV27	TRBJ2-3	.	CASSLTVGTDTQYF	TGTGCCAGCAGTTTGACTGTGGGCACAGATACGCAGTATTTT
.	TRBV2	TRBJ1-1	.	CASIWTEAFF	TGTGCCAGCATTTGGACTGAAGCTTTCTTT
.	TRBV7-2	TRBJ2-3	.	CASSSNPKTILEDTQYF	TGTGCCAGCAGCTCTAATCCGAAGACCATCCTGGAAGATACGCAGTATTTT
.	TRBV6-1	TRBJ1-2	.	CASSGPLTGDYGYTF	TGTGCCAGCAGCGGGCCTCTCACGGGGGACTATGGCTACACCTTC
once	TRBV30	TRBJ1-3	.	CAWSRRIQGSGNTIYF	TGTGCCTGGAGTCGCAGAATCCAGGGCTCTGGAAACACCATATATTTT
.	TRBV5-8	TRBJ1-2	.	CASSLGGNGYTF	TGTGCCAGCAGCTTGGGGGGAAATGGCTACACCTTC
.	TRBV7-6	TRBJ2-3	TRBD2	CASSLKAGGITDTQYF	TGTGCCAGCAGCCTTAAAGCGGGAGGGATTACAGATACGCAGTATTTT
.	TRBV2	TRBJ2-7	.	CASRASLGAAYEQYF	TGTGCCAGCAGAGCTAGTCTGGGGGCGGCCTACGAGCAGTACTTC
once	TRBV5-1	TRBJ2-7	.	CASRWGERYEQYF	TGCGCCAGCAGGTGGGGGGAACGCTACGAGCAGTACTTC
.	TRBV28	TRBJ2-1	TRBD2	CASSLTSPTTNEQFF	TGTGCCAGCAGTTTGACTAGCCCTACCACCAATGAGCAGTTCTTC
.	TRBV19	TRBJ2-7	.	CASSPSGGNYEQYF	TGTGCCAGTAGTCCCAGCGGAGGGAACTACGAGCAGTACTTC
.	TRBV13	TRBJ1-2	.	CASSLGAAHSFGYTF	TGTGCCAGCAGCTTAGGCGCAGCCCATTCATTTGGCTACACCTTC